The rows below give T cell receptor beta chains drawn from one sample of a study of blood T cells in healthy people across ages. One entry per CDR3 protein, called by TCRdb with MiXCR from the 5' RACE reads. The data show approximately 830,000 distinct CDR3 sequences, approximately 65% seen once. Sample: blood. Receptors originate from a man aged 25 to 40 in good health. Both conserved end residues are part of each CDR3. D genes are given only for firm matches. Size is stated for part of the rows, as once, few or many counts, or as a class when the clone is expanded.

>TRBJ1-6|-|few|TRBV4-3
TGCGCCAGCAGCCAAGACTACAGAAATTCACCCCTCCACTTT
CASSQDYRNSPLHF
>TRBJ2-7|TRBD2|-|TRBV15
TGTGCCACCAGCCCGGGACTATCTGGCTACGAGCAGTACTTC
CATSPGLSGYEQYF
>TRBJ2-5|TRBD2|-|TRBV4-2
TGTGCCAGCAGCCTTCAGCGGGGCATCCAAGAGACCCAGTACTTC
CASSLQRGIQETQYF
>TRBJ2-3|-|-|TRBV11-3
TGTGCCAGCAGCTTAGATGGTGGGGGTACGCAGTATTTT
CASSLDGGGTQYF
>TRBJ2-7|TRBD2|-|TRBV4-3
TGCGCCAGCAGCCCCTATTCCGGGACTAGCGGGGGGGCATACGAGCAGTACTTC
CASSPYSGTSGGAYEQYF
>TRBJ2-1|TRBD1|few|TRBV29-1
TGCAGCGTAATACCAGCCGGGACAGGGGGTGAGCAGTTCTTC
CSVIPAGTGGEQFF
>TRBJ2-1|-|few|TRBV29-1
TGCAGCGTTGGAGGAGGAAGCAATGAGCAGTTCTTC
CSVGGGSNEQFF
>TRBJ2-2|-|-|TRBV12-3/TRBV12-4
TGTGCCAGCAGCCCCCTTTTAAGGACAGCGAACACCGGGGAGCTGTTTTTT
CASSPLLRTANTGELFF
>TRBJ2-6|-|-|TRBV11-2
TGTGCCAGCAGCCCCCCCACCGGGGCCAACGTCCTGACTTTC
CASSPPTGANVLTF
>TRBJ1-2|-|-|TRBV20-1
TGCAGTGCTAGAGATGACAGAAAAAACTATGGCTACACCTTC
CSARDDRKNYGYTF
>TRBJ2-5|-|few|TRBV2
TGTGCCAGCAACCGGGAGACCCAGTACTTC
CASNRETQYF
>TRBJ2-1|TRBD1|-|TRBV29-1
TGCAGCGTTGAAGGGGGGGACAGGTTATACAATGAGCAGTTCTTC
CSVEGGDRLYNEQFF
>TRBJ2-1|-|-|TRBV27
TGTGCCAGCAGTTCATCCCGGGACCGCGCCTACTACGAGCAGTTCTTC
CASSSSRDRAYYEQFF
>TRBJ1-5|-|few|TRBV30
TGTGCCTGGAGTGTACGGGGAGGCCAGCCCCAGCATTTT
CAWSVRGGQPQHF
>TRBJ1-2|-|-|TRBV5-8
TGTGCCAGCAGGCTTGGGGTTCGGGGGGGCTACTATGGCTACACCTTC
CASRLGVRGGYYGYTF
>TRBJ2-5|TRBD2|-|TRBV5-5
TGTGCCAGCAGCTTGGTTCTAGCGGGGGGGCCTCAGACCCAGTACTTC
CASSLVLAGGPQTQYF
>TRBJ2-7|TRBD1|-|TRBV4-3
TGCGCCAGCAGCCCCCGGGACAGGGACTACGAGCAGTACTTC
CASSPRDRDYEQYF
>TRBJ1-2|-|few|TRBV6-5
TGTGCCAGCAGCGGCGGACCGGGACCCAACTATGGCTACACCTTC
CASSGGPGPNYGYTF